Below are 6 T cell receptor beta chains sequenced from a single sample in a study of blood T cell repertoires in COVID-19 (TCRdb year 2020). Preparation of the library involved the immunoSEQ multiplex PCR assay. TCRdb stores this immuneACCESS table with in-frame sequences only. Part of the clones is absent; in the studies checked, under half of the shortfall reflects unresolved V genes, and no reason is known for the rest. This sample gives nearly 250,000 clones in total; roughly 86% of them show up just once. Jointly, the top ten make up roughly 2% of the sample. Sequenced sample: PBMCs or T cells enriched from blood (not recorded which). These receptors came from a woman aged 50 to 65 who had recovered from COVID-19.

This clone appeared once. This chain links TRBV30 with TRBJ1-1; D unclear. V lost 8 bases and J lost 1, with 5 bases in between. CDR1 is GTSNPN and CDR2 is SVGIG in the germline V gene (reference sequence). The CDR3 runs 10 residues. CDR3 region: CAHRNTEAFF. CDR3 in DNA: TGTGCCCATAGGAACACTGAAGCTTTCTTT. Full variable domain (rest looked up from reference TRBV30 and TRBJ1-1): SQTIHQWPATLVQPVGSPLSLECTVEGTSNPNLYWYRQAAGRGLQLLFYSVGIGQISSEVPQNLSASRPQDRQFILSSKKLLLSDSGFYLCAHRNTEAFFGQGTRLTVV.

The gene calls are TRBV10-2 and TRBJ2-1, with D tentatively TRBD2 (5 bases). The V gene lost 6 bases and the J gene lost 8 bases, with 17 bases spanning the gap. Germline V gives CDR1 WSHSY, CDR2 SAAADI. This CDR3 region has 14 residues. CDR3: CASRMAGLFHEQFF. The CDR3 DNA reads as TGCGCCAGCAGGATGGCGGGCCTCTTCCATGAGCAGTTCTTC.

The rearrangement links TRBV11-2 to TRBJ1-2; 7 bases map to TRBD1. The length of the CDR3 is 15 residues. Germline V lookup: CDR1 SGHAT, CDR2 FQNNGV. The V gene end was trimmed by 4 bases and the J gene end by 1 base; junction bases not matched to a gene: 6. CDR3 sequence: CASSYTGEFNYGYTF. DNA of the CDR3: TGTGCCAGCAGCTACACAGGGGAGTTTAACTATGGCTACACCTTC. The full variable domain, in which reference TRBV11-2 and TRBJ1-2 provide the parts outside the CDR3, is EAGVAQSPRYKIIEKRQSVAFWCNPISGHATLYWYQQILGQGPKLLIQFQNNGVVDDSQLPKDRFSAERLKGVDSTLKIQPAKLEDSAVYLCASSYTGEFNYGYTFGSGTRLTVV.

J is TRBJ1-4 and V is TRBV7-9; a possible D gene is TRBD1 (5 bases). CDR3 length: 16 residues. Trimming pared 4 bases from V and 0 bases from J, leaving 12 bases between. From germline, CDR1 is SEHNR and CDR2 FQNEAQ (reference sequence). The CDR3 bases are TGTGCCAGCAGCTCTGGACAACCAGCAACTAATGAAAAACTGTTTTTT. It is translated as CASSSGQPATNEKLFF.

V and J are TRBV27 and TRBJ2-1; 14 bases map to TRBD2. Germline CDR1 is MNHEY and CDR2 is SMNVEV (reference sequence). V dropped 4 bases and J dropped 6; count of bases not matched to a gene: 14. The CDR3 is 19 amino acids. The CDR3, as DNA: TGTGCCAGCAGTTCACAGACCCGACTAGCGGGAGGGTCCGTCAATGAGCAGTTCTTC. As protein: CASSSQTRLAGGSVNEQFF.

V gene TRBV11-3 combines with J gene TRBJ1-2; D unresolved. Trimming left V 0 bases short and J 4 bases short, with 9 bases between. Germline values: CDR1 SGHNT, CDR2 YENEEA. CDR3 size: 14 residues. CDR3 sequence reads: CASSLDRSSYGYTF. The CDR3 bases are TGTGCCAGCAGCTTAGATCGGAGCTCCTATGGCTACACCTTC. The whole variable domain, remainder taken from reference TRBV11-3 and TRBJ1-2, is EAGVVQSPRYKIIEKKQPVAFWCNPISGHNTLYWYLQNLGQGPELLIRYENEEAVDDSQLPKDRFSAERLKGVDSTLKIQPAELGDSAVYLCASSLDRSSYGYTFGSGTRLTVV.